These T cell receptor beta chains were read from a single sample in a study of cytomegalovirus exposure and HLA in healthy donors. Sequenced by immunoSEQ multiplex PCR; TCRdb stores in-frame clones only, minus some. The table lists 150,000 or so clones, almost 85% of them singletons. The sequenced material came from PBMCs. The source is a woman in her thirties or forties in good health and CMV-seronegative. Both conserved end residues are trimmed from each CDR3.

V gene	J gene	CDR3 protein
TRBV10-3	TRBJ2-2	AISGLGLRTGERFGELF
TRBV28	TRBJ2-5	ASSLGGVQETQY
TRBV18	TRBJ2-7	ASSPYRGTYEQY
TRBV7-3	TRBJ2-2	ASSPGLATGELF
TRBV13	TRBJ2-5	ASSFTGLAGFETQY
TRBV5-6	TRBJ1-1	ASSFGTFAEAF
TRBV20-1	TRBJ2-7	SARSEQY
TRBV11-2	TRBJ2-1	ASSFGQGGSNEQF
TRBV5-1	TRBJ1-2	ASSPDRGNAVYT
TRBV7-2	TRBJ2-7	ASSPAPRTGGDEQY
TRBV28	TRBJ2-2	ASWDSANTGELF
TRBV4-1	TRBJ2-7	ASSRLTGDEYEQY
TRBV28	TRBJ2-7	ASSGSGQGVYEQY
TRBV25-1	TRBJ2-7	ASRAGSVPYEQY
TRBV7-9	TRBJ2-1	ASRSTSGMRREQF
TRBV5-1	TRBJ2-1	ASSLLTGGNEQF
TRBV7-9	TRBJ2-7	SSSSEGRTMITYEQY
TRBV5-1	TRBJ2-1	ASSLGVGGLSYNEQF
TRBV10-3	TRBJ2-1	AISVGTSGRARGEQF
TRBV27	TRBJ2-7	ASKLAGGQEQY
TRBV7-2	TRBJ2-1	ASSLIADSYNEQF